This TCR beta chain stems from a study of Ad26.COV2.S vaccination and SARS-CoV-2 variants. Treatment meaning: about 20 received Ad26.COV2.S at low or high dose, single or two shots; 5 received placebo; per-sample allocation not given. The investigators took samples on day 63 after the first vaccine or placebo injection. Germline CDR1 MNHEY, CDR2 SVGEGT. The V and J ends lost 6 bases and 11 bases respectively, with 13 bases between them. The CDR3 is 11 amino acids. Sequencing was performed with immunoSEQ multiplex PCR; in TCRdb, only in-frame clones are kept and a portion is missing. Among roughly 350,000 clones, roughly 89% were seen once, and the ten largest hold just under 5%.

This receptor was obtained from a person aged 18-60 years who received the Ad26.COV2.S COVID-19 vaccine or a placebo. V is TRBV6-2 or TRBV6-3 and J is TRBJ1-1, with D perhaps matching TRBD1 (5 bases). The source material was peripheral blood, sampled in a trial of Ad26.COV2.S vaccine versus placebo. The CDR3 reads CASSTRGAAFF. CDR3 coding DNA: TGTGCCAGCAGCACGCGGGGCGCGGCTTTCTTT.